This T cell receptor beta chain derives from a study of cytomegalovirus exposure and HLA in healthy donors. Study outcomes and limitations: Productive rates of about 87% or about 30% were seen for most TCR beta V segments in an earlier analysis. Investigators reported fewer than 200 TCR beta chains as tied to cytomegalovirus. The classifier was said to identify cytomegalovirus status with high specificity and sensitivity.

This CDR3 has 13 amino acids. Germline values: CDR1 SGHRS, CDR2 YFSETQ. Remarks on this clone: Its target is not known.

PCR was performed using 60 Vbeta and 13 Jbeta primers. Measured with immunoSEQ multiplex PCR; TCRdb has only the in-frame clones, and not every one. The sample lists about 95,000 clones, 78% seen once, with about 4% in the top ten. This clonotype originated in a woman aged 35 to 49 in good health and CMV-seropositive. The sample was PBMCs. The V call is TRBV5-1, the J call TRBJ1-3; the D is unclear. With the DNA end fitting TRBJ2-2 better, the J assignment may be wrong. This CDR3 is CASSFRPTGELFF. The CDR3 DNA follows: TGCGCCAGCAGCTTCCGACCCACCGGGGAGCTGTTTTTT.